This T cell receptor (beta chain) was profiled in a study of blood T cells in healthy people across ages. V lost 4 bases and J 1 base, leaving 13 bases between the germline ends. Per the germline V gene, CDR1 is SGHRS and CDR2 is YFSETQ. The length of the CDR3 is 15 residues. Per sample, extraction of total RNA gave at least 5.5 micrograms in every case. Primers used in a second PCR of roughly 6 to 12 cycles were a sample-barcoded 5' primer and a J-beta primer mix. TCRdb re-analysed the 5' RACE reads in MiXCR, keeping a single row per CDR3 protein. This table holds 900,000 to 950,000 distinct CDR3 sequences, 25% to 30% found once. The same sample was also used in a study of T cells of mothers and their children. That publication notes: The sample comes from eight or nine healthy Caucasian donors: mothers and children.

The sample consisted of blood. The chain is built from TRBV5-1 and TRBJ2-3; a possible D gene is TRBD1 (6 bases). The sequence came from a woman aged 35 to 49 in good health. The DNA for the CDR3 is TGCGCCAGCAGCCCACGGGACACTCGCACAGATACGCAGTATTTT. Translating it yields CASSPRDTRTDTQYF.